This passage covers 28 T cell receptor beta chains from one sample sequenced in a study of blood T cell repertoires in COVID-19. Using immunoSEQ multiplex PCR, the repertoire was profiled, and TCRdb retains in-frame clones only, with some absent. This table holds around 20,000 clones, 85% to 95% found once. The specimen was peripheral blood. The receptors come from a woman aged 50 to 65 with active COVID-19.

The V gene is TRBV28, the J gene TRBJ1-5; no clear D. The ends were cut back, 5 bases at V and 3 bases at J, with 2 bases in the middle. Per the germline V gene, CDR1 is MDHEN and CDR2 is SYDVKM. The CDR3 has 11 amino acids. The CDR3 region has the DNA TGTGCCAGCAGTCTCAATCAGCCCCAGCATTTT. Amino acid sequence: CASSLNQPQHF.

V usage is TRBV7-2 and J usage is TRBJ1-1; weak D call: TRBD1 (6 bases). Per the germline V gene, CDR1 is SGHTA and CDR2 is FQGNSA. Trimming stripped 5 bases from V and 8 bases from J, with 15 bases between. CDR3 size: 13 residues. Here the CDR3 reads CASSSLAGGEAFF. In DNA, the CDR3 is TGTGCCAGCAGCAGTTTAGCGGGGGGCGAAGCTTTCTTT.

The chain links TRBV28 to TRBJ1-2; D might be TRBD1 (5 bases). The germline gives CDR1 MDHEN, CDR2 SYDVKM. Trimming left V 6 bases short and J 4 bases short, with 12 bases between. CDR3 length: 13 amino acids. The CDR3 DNA reads as TGTGCCAGCAGGGGCCTACAGGCCTATGGCTACACCTTC. This gives the protein CASRGLQAYGYTF.

This chain connects TRBV7-3 to TRBJ2-1; 12 bases are a match to TRBD2. After removal of 3 bases from V and 5 bases from J, the junction contained 2 bases not matched to a gene. Germline lookup yields CDR1 SGHTA and CDR2 FQGTGA. This CDR3 contains 15 residues. CDR3 coding DNA: TGTGCCAGCAGCTTCGGACTAGCGGGAAACAATGAGCAGTTCTTC. This gives the protein CASSFGLAGNNEQFF.

A remark on this clone: Within the sample, other DNA sequences also encode this same CDR3. V and J are TRBV11-3 and TRBJ1-2, with TRBD1 matching 7 bases. V lost 2 bases and J lost 8; bases outside the gene matches: 11. CDR3 length: 15 amino acids. In germline, CDR1 is SGHNT, CDR2 YENEEA. The CDR3 nucleotides are TGTGCCAGCAGCTTAAAGGGACAGCCTTCTTGGGGCTACACCTTC. Translation gives CASSLKGQPSWGYTF.

This clone was recorded a few times. CDR3 in amino acids: CASSLGTGVDQPQHF. In DNA form, the CDR3 reads TGTGCCAGCAGCCTCGGGACAGGGGTGGATCAGCCCCAGCATTTT. The rearrangement uses TRBV3-1 (or the pseudogene TRBV3-2) and TRBJ1-5, with TRBD1 matching 10 bases. This CDR3 is 15 amino acids long. Losses at the gene ends were 4 bases for V and 5 bases for J; bases not matched to a gene: 5. The germline CDR1 and CDR2 sequences are LGHDT and YNNKEL (reference sequence).

The genes are TRBV9 and TRBJ1-4; possibly TRBD1 for D (5 bases). The germline CDR1 and CDR2 sequences are SGDLS and YYNGEE. This CDR3 has 15 amino acids. V gave up 0 bases and J gave up 6 bases, with 12 bases separating them. The DNA of the CDR3 is TGTGCCAGCAGCGTAGAGGCAGGGACTTATGAAAAACTGTTTTTT. It yields the protein CASSVEAGTYEKLFF.

The sample holds a few counts of this clone. The chain joins TRBV11-2 to TRBJ2-7; D is uncertain. The CDR3 totals 15 residues. Trimming stripped 1 base from V and 3 bases from J, with 13 bases between. CDR1 and CDR2 (germline): SGHAT, FQNNGV. CDR3 nucleotides: TGTGCCAGCAGCTTAGGCGCAGGTTTTCTCTACGAGCAGTACTTC. As protein: CASSLGAGFLYEQYF.

V and J are TRBV19 and TRBJ2-5; D perhaps matches TRBD1 (6 bases). Germline CDR1 reads LNHDA; CDR2 reads SQIVND (reference sequence). The CDR3 has 16 residues. Trimming stripped 1 base from V and 4 bases from J, with 16 bases between. CDR3 in DNA: TGTGCCAGTAGTATAGGTGTGTCAGGGGAGAGAGAGACCCAGTACTTC. This gives the protein CASSIGVSGERETQYF.

The CDR3 sequence is CASSPTGVNTEAFF. The CDR3 region has the DNA TGTGCCAGCTCACCAACGGGGGTCAACACTGAAGCTTTCTTT. V usage is TRBV18 and J usage is TRBJ1-1; D may be TRBD1 (5 bases). The CDR3 loop spans 14 amino acids. Trimming took 2 bases from V and 2 from J, leaving 9 bases between them. CDR1 KGHSH and CDR2 LQKENI come from the germline V gene.

The chain is built from TRBV7-9 and TRBJ2-1; 10 positions match TRBD2. This CDR3 comprises 15 residues. V gave up 2 bases and J gave up 10 bases; unmatched junction bases: 8. The germline CDR1 and CDR2 sequences are SEHNR and FQNEAQ (reference sequence). CDR3 coding DNA: TGTGCCAGCAGCTTACTAACTAGCGGGAAGGGGGAGCAGTTCTTC. Translated: CASSLLTSGKGEQFF.

The rearrangement links TRBV2 to TRBJ2-5; 11 bases fit TRBD2. Germline V gene data show CDR1 as SNHLY and CDR2 as FYNNEI. The CDR3 has 18 amino acids. V trimming: 4 bases; J trimming: 3 bases; junction bases outside the gene matches: 13. The CDR3 region is CASSAGGVTSGNKETQYF. The CDR3 coding sequence is TGTGCCAGCAGTGCTGGGGGTGTGACTAGCGGGAACAAAGAGACCCAGTACTTC.

CDR3: CASTQRAGGRLQQYF. The CDR3 coding sequence is TGTGCCAGCACCCAGAGGGCGGGAGGCCGCTTACAGCAGTACTTC. The chain carries TRBV6-5 and TRBJ2-7; 8 bases are shared with TRBD2. Germline V gene lookup returns CDR1 MNHEY and CDR2 SVGAGI. The CDR3 has 15 residues. The trim removed 7 bases at V and 8 bases at J, leaving 16 bases unmatched.

The gene calls are TRBV3-1 (or the pseudogene TRBV3-2) and TRBJ1-2; 8 positions agree with TRBD1. Per the germline V gene, CDR1 is LGHDT and CDR2 is YNNKEL (reference sequence). CDR3 length: 15 amino acids. J gave up 6 bases and V 0 bases, and 6 bases lay outside the gene matches. CDR3: CASSQEVRTGHGYTF. In nucleotides, the CDR3 is TGTGCCAGCAGCCAAGAGGTTCGGACAGGGCATGGCTACACCTTC.

The chain employs TRBV6-5 and TRBJ2-1; 8 bases are shared with TRBD1. The CDR3 totals 14 residues. Germline V gene data show CDR1 as MNHEY and CDR2 as SVGAGI. With V trimmed by 7 bases and J by 9 bases, 11 bases remained unmatched. The CDR3 DNA sequence: TGTGCCAGCACCAAAGGACAGGGAGTCGTTGAGCAGTTCTTC. It yields the protein CASTKGQGVVEQFF.

The table lists this clone with a few counts. This rearrangement joins TRBV28 to TRBJ2-2; 7 nucleotides match TRBD1. Unmatched junction bases numbered 5, after V lost 7 bases and J lost 0 bases. Germline assignment: CDR1 MDHEN and CDR2 SYDVKM. This CDR3 spans 15 amino acids. CDR3 sequence reads: CASTSGGTNTGELFF. CDR3 in DNA: TGTGCCAGCACCTCAGGGGGTACGAACACCGGGGAGCTGTTTTTT.

V and J are TRBV4-1 and TRBJ2-2, with 9 bases aligning to TRBD2. The CDR3 runs to 20 residues. Germline CDR1 reads MGHRA; CDR2 reads YSYEKL. V lost 5 bases and J lost 4; bases outside the gene matches: 20. CDR3 DNA: TGCGCCAGCAGCGATACTAGAAACAATGCGGGAGGGTATAGCACCGGGGAGCTGTTTTTT. Translated, it gives CASSDTRNNAGGYSTGELFF.

The chain has TRBV19 and TRBJ2-7; a weak D match, TRBD2 (6 bases). V was cut by 5 bases and J by 3 bases, with 14 bases left in between. Germline V CDR1 and CDR2: LNHDA, SQIVND (reference sequence). This CDR3 spans 14 amino acids. CDR3 sequence (DNA): TGTGCCAGTAGTCTTGGAGGGAGAGGCTACGAGCAGTACTTC. Protein: CASSLGGRGYEQYF.

V and J are TRBV5-1 and TRBJ1-1; TRBD1 is a possible D gene (6 bases). CDR1 and CDR2 from the germline V gene are SGHRS and YFSETQ. This CDR3 contains 14 residues. Trimming left V 0 bases short and J 4 bases short, with 10 bases between. The CDR3, as DNA: TGCGCCAGCAGCTTGGATGGCAGGGGCACTGAAGCTTTCTTT. Residues: CASSLDGRGTEAFF. Filled out from reference TRBV5-1 and TRBJ1-1, the complete variable domain reads KAGVTQTPRYLIKTRGQQVTLSCSPISGHRSVSWYQQTPGQGLQFLFEYFSETQRNKGNFPGRFSGRQFSNSRSEMNVSTLELGDSALYLCASSLDGRGTEAFFGQGTRLTVV.

The chain has TRBV9 and TRBJ2-6; D unresolved. The CDR3 length is 13 residues. Trimming pared 5 bases from V and 0 bases from J, leaving 3 bases between. The germline gives CDR1 SGDLS, CDR2 YYNGEE. In DNA, the CDR3 is TGTGCCAGCAGGCGCTCTGGGGCCAACGTCCTGACTTTC. It yields the protein CASRRSGANVLTF.

This chain connects TRBV28 to TRBJ2-7; TRBD1 aligns across 7 bases. This CDR3 is built from 15 residues. Losses at the gene ends were 4 bases for V and 5 bases for J; bases not matched to a gene: 11. Germline V gene lookup returns CDR1 MDHEN and CDR2 SYDVKM. CDR3: CASSSFQGVHHEQYF. CDR3 nucleotide sequence: TGTGCCAGCAGTTCCTTCCAGGGGGTCCACCACGAGCAGTACTTC.

This rearrangement joins TRBV28 to TRBJ1-1; D uncertain. Germline V gene sequence: CDR1 MDHEN, CDR2 SYDVKM. With 6 bases removed from V and 6 bases from J, the gap between germline ends came to 20 bases. The CDR3 runs 15 residues. CDR3 sequence (DNA): TGTGCCAGCAGCCAGGTCACCATGGCCCAGGCTGAAGCTTTCTTT. It translates to CASSQVTMAQAEAFF.

The chain combines TRBV28 with TRBJ2-7; maybe TRBD2 (5 bases). Looked up from germline, CDR1 is MDHEN and CDR2 is SYDVKM. The CDR3 has 12 amino acids. V lost 5 bases and J lost 3, with 8 bases in between. The CDR3 spells CASSRSVYEQYF. The DNA for the CDR3 is TGTGCCAGCAGTCGTAGCGTCTACGAGCAGTACTTC.

The rearrangement links TRBV2 to TRBJ2-7, with D possibly matching TRBD1 (5 bases). CDR3 length: 15 amino acids. The V and J ends lost 5 bases and 9 bases respectively, with 23 bases between them. Germline V gene sequence: CDR1 SNHLY, CDR2 FYNNEI. The CDR3 DNA is TGTGCCAGCAGTCCGGACCAAGCTGCGAATCAGGGGCAGTACTTC. Translation gives CASSPDQAANQGQYF. Drawing the rest from reference TRBV2 and TRBJ2-7, the complete variable domain is EPEVTQTPSHQVTQMGQEVILRCVPISNHLYFYWYRQILGQKVEFLVSFYNNEISEKSEIFDDQFSVERPDGSNFTLKIRSTKLEDSAMYFCASSPDQAANQGQYFGPGTRLTVT.

The genes are TRBV10-1 and TRBJ1-2; 10 bases map to TRBD1. The junction had 7 bases not matched to a gene; V was cut back by 0 bases and J by 3 bases. The germline V gene encodes CDR1 WNHNN and CDR2 SYGVQD (reference sequence). The CDR3 runs 17 residues. DNA for the CDR3: TGCGCCAGCAGTGAGTCTTTGACGACAGGGGGCGACTATGGCTACACCTTC. Encoded protein: CASSESLTTGGDYGYTF.

CDR3 nucleotide sequence: TGTGCCAGCAGTGGGAGTACAGGGAATGCTTTCTTT. It is translated as CASSGSTGNAFF. This chain links TRBV2 with TRBJ1-1; D may be TRBD1 (6 bases). Looked up from germline, CDR1 is SNHLY and CDR2 is FYNNEI. The V end was cut by 4 bases, the J end by 11 bases, with 14 bases between. The CDR3 loop spans 12 amino acids.

This clone was counted between two and nine times. This CDR3 reads CASSEAGGGVETQYF. The CDR3 DNA reads TGTGCCAGCAGTGAAGCGGGAGGGGGGGTAGAGACCCAGTACTTC. The V and J genes are TRBV2 and TRBJ2-5; D is perhaps TRBD2 (7 bases). The CDR3 is 15 amino acids. The germline gives CDR1 SNHLY, CDR2 FYNNEI. V dropped 0 bases and J dropped 4 bases, with 12 bases sitting between them.

V and J are TRBV6-1 and TRBJ1-4; D is uncertain. From germline, CDR1 is MNHNS and CDR2 SASEGT. Trimming shortened V by 4 bases and J by 7 bases, and 19 bases separated the two germline ends. This CDR3 is 16 amino acids long. The DNA of the CDR3 is TGTGCCAGCAGTGTCCTGCCTGGAGGATCGGGTGAAAAACTGTTTTTT. Translated: CASSVLPGGSGEKLFF.